This T cell receptor beta chain was recovered during a study of T cell responses to AZD1222 COVID-19 vaccine. This clone was seen only once. CDR1 and CDR2 (germline): SGHDT, YYEEEE. The CDR3 contains 16 residues. V was trimmed by 2 bases and J by 1 base, leaving 12 bases between them. Here immunoSEQ multiplex PCR was the method, and the copy in TCRdb shows in-frame clones only, minus some. The repertoire holds 90,000 to 150,000 clones, with around 90% as singletons. Source: peripheral blood, taken on day 0 of AZD1222 vaccination. The TCR originated in an adult in good health. J is TRBJ2-2 and V is TRBV5-6; possibly TRBD1 for D (6 bases). This CDR3 reads CASSFGAGENTGELFF. The CDR3 DNA follows: TGTGCCAGCAGCTTCGGGGCAGGGGAGAACACCGGGGAGCTGTTTTTT.